This T cell receptor (beta chain) was identified during a study of tumour-infiltrating T cells in Burkitt lymphoma. Study at large: Productive clonality predicted overall and progression-free survival.

Germline CDR1 reads KGHSH; CDR2 reads LQKENI. The CDR3 runs 15 residues. Losses at the gene ends were 6 bases for V and 2 bases for J; bases not matched to a gene: 3. Of note for this clone: This CDR3 is also generated by other DNA sequences in the sample.

The table came from immunoSEQ multiplex PCR; TCRdb's copy has only in-frame clones and leaves some out. The sample yields about 5,400 clones, more than 7.5% seen once. The sequencing input was tumor tissue. The sequence was obtained from a human donor with diffuse large B-cell lymphoma. The chain uses TRBV18 and TRBJ2-6; 8 bases map to TRBD1. The CDR3 region is CASSPDRAGANVLTF. CDR3 nucleotide sequence: TGTGCCAGCTCCCCGGACAGGGCTGGGGCCAACGTCCTGACTTTC. Combining the CDR3 with reference TRBV18 and TRBJ2-6 gives the whole variable domain NAGVMQNPRHLVRRRGQEARLRCSPMKGHSHVYWYRQLPEEGLKFMVYLQKENIIDESGMPKERFSAEFPKEGPSILRIQQVVRGDSAAYFCASSPDRAGANVLTFGAGSRLTVL.